These 3 T cell receptor beta chains share one sample of origin, sequenced in a study of post-analysis software for immune sequencing data. General study results and limits: Among roughly five TRBV segments more frequent in patients than controls were TRBV5-6, TRBV5-1 and TRBV20-1.

Antigens for these TCRs are unknown. Unique-molecular-identifier-tagged TCR beta cDNA libraries were used. TCRdb redid the calling of the PCR reads with MiXCR, one entry per CDR3 protein. The sample contains about 820,000 distinct CDR3 sequences, around 53% of which appear only once. Sequences were obtained from blood. The receptor source for this set is a girl aged 5-17 years with multiple sclerosis.

The chain couples TRBV20-1 to TRBJ2-7, with D perhaps TRBD2 (5 bases). Germline lookup yields CDR1 DFQATT and CDR2 SNEGSKA (reference sequence). V was clipped by 1 base and J by 3 bases, with 19 bases between them. The CDR3 length is 16 residues. In DNA form, the CDR3 reads TGCAGTGCTAGAGGGTGGTTGCGCCCCGGGGTCTACGAGCAGTACTTC. Protein: CSARGWLRPGVYEQYF.

With regard to this clonotype: A read error may account for a junction end that differs from germline. V usage is TRBV6-4 and J usage is TRBJ2-2; TRBD2 matches 10 bases. Germline V lookup: CDR1 MRHNA, CDR2 SNTAGT. The CDR3 is 16 residues long. The CDR3, as DNA: TGTGCCAGCAGTGATTCCCTAGCGGGAGAGACCGGGGAGCGGTTTTTT. Residues: CASSDSLAGETGERFF.

This rearrangement joins TRBV20-1 to TRBJ1-4; 7 nucleotides align to TRBD1. Germline values: CDR1 DFQATT, CDR2 SNEGSKA (reference sequence). J was trimmed by 7 bases and V by 5 bases; bases with no gene match: 7. The CDR3 length is 13 residues. The CDR3 DNA reads as TGCAGTGCTTATGACAGGGTCGGTGAAAAACTGTTTTTT. Its protein product is CSAYDRVGEKLFF.